The clone carrying this TCR beta chain was counted a few times. Seattle patients were enrolled while actively infected and followed longitudinally. This entry belongs to a study of blood T cell repertoires in COVID-19. Study summary: Samples representing acute and convalescent COVID-19 were sourced from the United States, Italy and Spain. Sample material is recorded as cDNA or gDNA derived from T cells, B-cell-depleted T cells, or PBMCs.

Original data processing: Estimates of nucleated cell counts were drawn from the amplification of reference gene primers. Repertoires were generated with immunoSEQ multiplex PCR, while TCRdb's copy carries only in-frame clones and drops some. For V, J and clone size, that table is used; D and trimming come from the DNA. The repertoire holds roughly 60,000 clones, with roughly two thirds as singletons. After removal of 2 bases from V and 3 bases from J, the junction contained 7 bases not matched to a gene. Germline-derived CDR1 and CDR2 are MNHEY and SVGEGT. This CDR3 spans 15 amino acids. The chain uses TRBV6-2 or TRBV6-3 and TRBJ2-7, with 7 bases identical to TRBD2. The specimen sequenced was peripheral blood. The TCR comes from a woman in her 70s with COVID-19, enrolled during active disease. CDR3 nucleotides: TGTGCCAGCAGTTACGGGCTAGCGGACTTCTACGAGCAGTACGTC. Amino acid sequence: CASSYGLADFYEQYV.